The clone carrying this T cell receptor beta chain was detected many times. The source of the sample is a study of T-cell reconstitution after alpha-beta-depleted transplantation in children. A library of TCRbeta sequences, prepared with unique molecular identifiers, was generated. TCRdb redid the calling of the PCR reads with MiXCR, one entry per CDR3 protein. This table has a few hundred thousand distinct CDR3 sequences, around 9.7% appearing once. The CDR3 loop spans 13 amino acids. V was clipped by 1 base and J by 1 base, with 5 bases between them. Germline V gene data show CDR1 as SGHRS and CDR2 as YFSETQ.

The rearrangement links TRBV5-1 to TRBJ1-1; no clear D gene. The source is a human donor who donated a stem cell graft to a child with SCID. The specimen comprised PBMCs from the stem cell graft donor, sampled from the stem cell graft. The CDR3 DNA reads TGCGCCAGCAGCTTGTTACAGAACACTGAAGCTTTCTTT. It specifies CASSLLQNTEAFF. Full variable domain (outside the CDR3, taken from reference TRBV5-1 and TRBJ1-1): KAGVTQTPRYLIKTRGQQVTLSCSPISGHRSVSWYQQTPGQGLQFLFEYFSETQRNKGNFPGRFSGRQFSNSRSEMNVSTLELGDSALYLCASSLLQNTEAFFGQGTRLTVV.